This T cell receptor (beta chain) was identified during a study of blood T cells in healthy people across ages. CDR3 length: 15 residues. The V end lost 4 bases, the J end lost 4 bases, and 16 bases lay between the germline ends. Germline V gene data show CDR1 as MNHEY and CDR2 as SMNVEV (reference sequence). A note on this clonotype: Its antigen is unidentified.

In terms of origin and age, donors were healthy Caucasian individuals from Russia aged roughly 6 to 95. It was with a sample-barcoded 5' primer and a J-beta primer mix that a second PCR of roughly 6 to 12 cycles was run. TCRdb independently ran MiXCR on the 5' RACE reads; one entry per CDR3 protein. Altogether nearly 800,000 distinct CDR3 sequences are present, around 50% being singletons, with the ten largest covering roughly 25%. General observations from the study: Among long-lived donors, naive CD4+ cells were more numerous and diversity higher than in aged donors. What prevented conclusive comparison of naive and antigen-experienced cells was that PBMCs were unsorted. Expanded clonotype shifts may have been confounded, as the donors had an unknown CMV status.

This clonotype was obtained from a man in his forties or fifties in good health. The chain joins TRBV27 to TRBJ1-2; D may be TRBD1 (6 bases). Sequencing was carried out using blood. The CDR3 DNA sequence: TGTGCCAGCAGTTCACAGGGTCCATCCCGCTATGGCTACACCTTC. Residues: CASSSQGPSRYGYTF.